This TCR beta chain was sequenced in a study of cytomegalovirus exposure and HLA in healthy donors. Study summary: From donors who were HLA-typed, an early data release held 80 million or so unique TCRs.

Primers included in the PCR were 60 Vbeta and 13 Jbeta primers. The table came from immunoSEQ multiplex PCR; TCRdb's copy has only in-frame clones and leaves some out. The sample has about 160,000 clones; 60% to 80% are singletons. Germline V gene data show CDR1 as ENHRY and CDR2 as SYGVKD. V lost 10 bases, J lost 6 bases, and 15 bases lay in between. The CDR3 totals 12 residues. Findings of the study overall: Later analysis demonstrated an association between a missense DCLRE1C variant and TCR beta V- and J-gene trimming. Information on immune exposure was restricted to one variable (CMV serostatus).

Turning to this clone: Its antigen is undetermined.

This clonotype was obtained from a woman aged 50 to 60 in good health and CMV-seropositive. The source material was PBMCs. The chain uses TRBV10-3 and TRBJ1-1; TRBD1 might be the D (5 bases). The CDR3 sequence: CATQGQGAEAFF. CDR3 DNA sequence: TGTGCCACCCAAGGCCAGGGCGCTGAAGCTTTCTTT.